The T cell receptor beta chain described here comes from a study of lymphopenia after photon versus proton radiotherapy. TCRdb's table, derived via immunoSEQ multiplex PCR, lists solely in-frame clones and lacks some. The data hold 2,500 to 3,500 clones, with less than 95% observed a single time. Germline CDR1 SGHTA, CDR2 FQGNSA. The CDR3 is made up of 15 amino acids. Between the trimmed V and J ends, which lost 5 bases and 3 bases, there was a span of 13 bases. This sequence was found in a woman in her 70s with pancreatic cancer. The chain employs TRBV7-2 and TRBJ1-4, with a tentative D call TRBD1 (5 bases). The source was peripheral blood, collected from a patient treated with photon-based radiotherapy. The CDR3: CASSPRGAPNEKLFF. The CDR3 bases are TGTGCCAGCAGCCCTCGCGGGGCCCCTAATGAAAAACTGTTTTTT.